Listed here are 21 T cell receptor beta chains from one sample, sequenced in a study of Ad26.COV2.S vaccination and SARS-CoV-2 variants. Treatment noted: roughly 19 received Ad26.COV2.S at low or high dose, single or two shots; about five received placebo; per-sample allocation not given. Samples were taken on day 63 after the first vaccine or placebo injection. Measured with immunoSEQ multiplex PCR; TCRdb has only the in-frame clones, and not every one. The data show some 450,000 clones, about 90% seen once. Sequenced material: peripheral blood, taken in a trial of Ad26.COV2.S vaccine versus placebo. The receptors here all came from a person between 18 and 60 years old who received the Ad26.COV2.S COVID-19 vaccine or a placebo.

This clone turned up a few times. The gene calls are TRBV4-2 and TRBJ2-7, with a weak D call TRBD2 (5 bases). The V end was cut by 4 bases, the J end by 5 bases, with 18 bases between. From germline, CDR1 is LGHNA and CDR2 YNFKEQ. CDR3 size: 15 residues. The CDR3 sequence: CASSRAVGSADEQYF. Here the CDR3 DNA reads TGTGCCAGCAGCCGAGCGGTCGGCTCGGCCGACGAGCAGTACTTC.

This chain connects TRBV28 to TRBJ1-5; perhaps TRBD1 as D (6 bases). CDR1 MDHEN and CDR2 SYDVKM come from the germline V gene. Trimming shortened V by 2 bases and J by 7 bases, and 6 bases separated the two germline ends. The CDR3 is made up of 12 amino acids. Here the CDR3 reads CASSLQGQPQHF. In nucleotides, the CDR3 is TGTGCCAGCAGTTTACAGGGGCAGCCCCAGCATTTT.

The CDR3 coding sequence is TGTGCCAGCAGCGCGCTGAAAGGCGATTCCGGGACAGGGTGGTTTAATGAAAAACTGTTTTTT. This gives the protein CASSALKGDSGTGWFNEKLFF. V is TRBV6-6 and J is TRBJ1-4; 9 nucleotides line up with TRBD1. With V trimmed by 6 bases and J by 4 bases, 24 bases remained unmatched. Germline CDR1 MNHNY, CDR2 SVGAGI (reference sequence). The CDR3 runs to 21 residues.

The CDR3 bases are TGTGCCAGCAGCTTAGGACGTTATGAGCAGTTCTTC. Amino acid sequence: CASSLGRYEQFF. The chain recombines TRBV7-9 with TRBJ2-1; D call uncertain. CDR3 length: 12 residues. CDR1 is SEHNR, CDR2 FQNEAQ, per germline (reference sequence). V lost 1 base to trimming and J lost 8 bases, with 6 bases between them.

The V gene is TRBV2, the J gene TRBJ2-7, with TRBD2 as a possible D gene (5 bases). Germline V gene data show CDR1 as SNHLY and CDR2 as FYNNEI. The CDR3 consists of 13 residues. Trimming left V 4 bases short and J 2 bases short, with 9 bases between. In DNA, the CDR3 is TGTGCCAGCAGTGGGAGCGGAACCTACGAGCAGTACTTC. Encoded protein: CASSGSGTYEQYF.

V and J are TRBV20-1 and TRBJ1-4; weak D call: TRBD1 (5 bases). CDR3 length: 17 amino acids. The germline V gene encodes CDR1 DFQATT and CDR2 SNEGSKA (reference sequence). Between the trimmed V and J ends, which lost 6 bases and 0 bases, there was a span of 20 bases. CDR3 residues: CSASGRGWPATNEKLFF. The DNA for the CDR3 is TGCAGTGCCAGTGGGCGGGGGTGGCCCGCAACTAATGAAAAACTGTTTTTT.

This chain uses TRBV7-9 with TRBJ2-1, with D perhaps TRBD1 (5 bases). V was cut by 0 bases and J by 2 bases, with 17 bases left in between. Germline assignment: CDR1 SEHNR and CDR2 FQNEAQ (reference sequence). The CDR3 is 18 residues long. As DNA, the CDR3 is TGTGCCAGCAGCTTAGCTGGAACTCCCCGGACACCCTACAATGAGCAGTTCTTC. The encoded protein is CASSLAGTPRTPYNEQFF.

The chain employs TRBV9 and TRBJ1-6; tentative D call: TRBD1 (5 bases). Germline lookup yields CDR1 SGDLS and CDR2 YYNGEE. The CDR3 runs 15 residues. Between the trimmed V and J ends, which lost 2 bases and 6 bases, there was a span of 12 bases. This CDR3 reads CASSVSGMTNSPLHF. CDR3 coding DNA: TGTGCCAGCAGCGTCTCAGGGATGACTAATTCACCCCTCCACTTT.

V is TRBV6-5 and J is TRBJ2-2; 7 nucleotides line up with TRBD2. Germline-derived CDR1 and CDR2 are MNHEY and SVGAGI. The trim removed 5 bases at V and 9 bases at J, leaving 6 bases unmatched. This CDR3 has 13 amino acids. CDR3 protein: CASSPQGGRELFF. Written as DNA, the CDR3 is TGTGCCAGCAGTCCTCAGGGAGGGAGGGAGCTGTTTTTT.

The chain links TRBV5-1 to TRBJ2-1; 8 nucleotides align to TRBD2. The CDR3 covers 16 residues. V lost 2 bases, J lost 5 bases, and 9 bases stayed unmatched. The germline V gene encodes CDR1 SGHRS and CDR2 YFSETQ. This CDR3 reads CASSFGGRSANNEQFF. The CDR3 DNA reads as TGCGCCAGCAGCTTCGGCGGGAGGTCTGCCAACAATGAGCAGTTCTTC.

The chain has TRBV10-3 and TRBJ1-1; unclear D gene. The V and J ends lost 6 bases and 4 bases respectively, with 12 bases between them. This CDR3 is 13 amino acids long. The germline CDR1 and CDR2 sequences are ENHRY and SYGVKD. The CDR3 region is CAIRSTGATEAFF. The CDR3 bases are TGTGCCATCAGATCGACGGGAGCCACTGAAGCTTTCTTT.

This clone was picked up one time. This sequence joins TRBV18 and TRBJ2-5; 7 bases align to TRBD1. The germline V gene has CDR1 KGHSH and CDR2 LQKENI. This CDR3 contains 14 residues. The trim removed 2 bases at V and 2 bases at J, leaving 2 bases unmatched. This CDR3 reads CASSPTTGQETQYF. The CDR3 DNA reads as TGTGCCAGCTCACCAACGACAGGGCAAGAGACCCAGTACTTC.

This clone appeared once. The chain uses TRBV5-1 and TRBJ2-5; the match to TRBD1 covers 7 bases. Trimming at V came to 3 bases and at J to 2 bases, leaving 7 bases not matched to a gene. CDR1 and CDR2 (germline): SGHRS, YFSETQ. This CDR3 has 15 amino acids. CDR3 sequence (DNA): TGCGCCAGCAGCTCCGGGACAGACGGACAAGAGACCCAGTACTTC. Translated: CASSSGTDGQETQYF. Full variable domain (rest looked up from reference TRBV5-1 and TRBJ2-5): KAGVTQTPRYLIKTRGQQVTLSCSPISGHRSVSWYQQTPGQGLQFLFEYFSETQRNKGNFPGRFSGRQFSNSRSEMNVSTLELGDSALYLCASSSGTDGQETQYFGPGTRLLVL.

J is TRBJ2-5 and V is TRBV7-3; D is possibly TRBD2 (5 bases). Deletions cut 2 bases from V and 5 bases from J, with 12 bases between. The length of the CDR3 is 14 residues. Germline V gene lookup returns CDR1 SGHTA and CDR2 FQGTGA. DNA of the CDR3: TGTGCCAGCAGCTTACAGGTCACGGGGGAGACCCAGTACTTC. Translation gives CASSLQVTGETQYF.

The rearrangement links TRBV6-2 or TRBV6-3 to TRBJ1-5, with D tentatively TRBD1 (5 bases). Germline CDR1 and CDR2: MNHEY and SVGEGT. The CDR3 covers 15 residues. Deletions cut 5 bases from V and 0 bases from J, with 11 bases between. The CDR3 nucleotides are TGTGCCAGCAGTCGACAGCCATATAGCAATCAGCCCCAGCATTTT. It translates to CASSRQPYSNQPQHF.

The chain has TRBV5-6 and TRBJ2-5; D ambiguous. V dropped 1 base and J dropped 4 bases, with 8 bases sitting between them. Germline CDR1 SGHDT, CDR2 YYEEEE. The CDR3 length is 13 residues. The CDR3 protein is CASSLKWRETQYF. In nucleotides, the CDR3 is TGTGCCAGCAGCTTGAAGTGGCGAGAGACCCAGTACTTC.

The rearrangement joins TRBV6-7 to TRBJ1-6; TRBD1 matches 9 bases. TRBV6-7 is recorded as an ORF, its role being uncertain. J was trimmed by 9 bases and V by 2 bases; bases with no gene match: 8. This CDR3 has 16 residues. As DNA, the CDR3 is TGTGCCAGCAGTTACCACAGGGGACAGGGACGTTCACCCCTCCACTTT. Protein product: CASSYHRGQGRSPLHF.

This clone was observed a few times. The chain couples TRBV5-1 to TRBJ2-7; 14 nucleotides align to TRBD2. The CDR3 consists of 15 residues. The ends lost 4 bases at V and 2 bases at J; junction bases unmatched: 2. CDR1 and CDR2 (germline): SGHRS, YFSETQ. This CDR3 is CASSGTSGSPYEQYF. The CDR3 DNA is TGCGCCAGCAGCGGGACTAGCGGGAGCCCCTACGAGCAGTACTTC.

The gene calls are TRBV30 and TRBJ2-5; D may be TRBD1 or TRBD2 (5 bases each). The germline V gene encodes CDR1 GTSNPN and CDR2 SVGIG (reference sequence). The CDR3 covers 17 residues. With 0 bases removed from V and 2 bases from J, the gap between germline ends came to 19 bases. CDR3 residues: CAWSVESGGHYQETQYF. The CDR3 region has the DNA TGTGCCTGGAGTGTGGAAAGTGGGGGTCATTATCAAGAGACCCAGTACTTC.

The chain links TRBV27 to TRBJ2-7, with 7 nucleotides matching TRBD2. This CDR3 has 15 amino acids. Germline assignment: CDR1 MNHEY and CDR2 SMNVEV (reference sequence). V shed 2 bases, J shed 2 bases, and the junction held 6 bases outside the gene matches. The CDR3 bases are TGTGCCAGCAGTTTAGTTGGGAGGGAAACCTACGAGCAGTACTTC. This sequence encodes CASSLVGRETYEQYF.

V usage is TRBV5-1 and J usage is TRBJ1-2; the match to TRBD1 covers 7 bases. V was pared by 3 bases and J by 3 bases, with 5 bases of the junction left unmatched. The CDR3 loop spans 14 amino acids. Germline V CDR1 and CDR2: SGHRS, YFSETQ. The DNA of the CDR3 is TGCGCCAGCAGCTCGCGACAGGGAGACTATGGCTACACCTTC. Protein sequence: CASSSRQGDYGYTF.